These 13 T cell receptor beta chains were all obtained from the same sample, sequenced in a study of long-term antiretroviral therapy in people with HIV. Sequencing relied on immunoSEQ assay v3.0, run at survey level. The repertoire was sequenced with immunoSEQ multiplex PCR; TCRdb's copy has only in-frame clones and lacks some. The sample carries about 28,000 clones, 85% to 90% recorded once. The sequenced sample was unsorted PBMCs, obtained 1.8 years after starting antiretroviral therapy. These receptors came from a woman between 18 and 29 years old with HIV.

The V gene is TRBV14, the J gene TRBJ2-5; 8 bases map to TRBD1. The CDR3 contains 17 residues. The V and J ends lost 0 bases and 2 bases, in that order; junction bases with no gene match: 8. Per germline, CDR1 SGHDN and CDR2 FVKESK. As DNA, the CDR3 is TGTGCCAGCAGCCAAGAGGTTGGGGACAGGCCTCAAGAGACCCAGTACTTC. Its protein is CASSQEVGDRPQETQYF. Filled out from reference TRBV14 and TRBJ2-5, the complete variable domain reads EAGVTQFPSHSVIEKGQTVTLRCDPISGHDNLYWYRRVMGKEIKFLLHFVKESKQDESGMPNNRFLAERTGGTYSTLKVQPAELEDSGVYFCASSQEVGDRPQETQYFGPGTRLLVL.

The CDR3 sequence: CASRRTGLTNYGYTF. The CDR3 nucleotides read TGTGCCAGCAGGAGAACAGGGCTAACTAACTATGGCTACACCTTC. The rearrangement joins TRBV28 to TRBJ1-2, with a tentative D call TRBD1 (6 bases). Per the germline V gene, CDR1 is MDHEN and CDR2 is SYDVKM. Trimming cost V 6 bases and J 0 bases, with 14 bases left between them. The CDR3 spans 15 residues.

The chain is built from TRBV5-1 and TRBJ1-3; D gene unclear. CDR1 SGHRS and CDR2 YFSETQ come from the germline V gene. The V gene lost 1 base and the J gene lost 4 bases, with 6 bases spanning the gap. The CDR3 covers 13 residues. CDR3: CASSLIPGNTIYF. CDR3 bases: TGCGCCAGCAGCTTGATTCCCGGAAACACCATATATTTT.

V gene TRBV4-3 combines with J gene TRBJ2-5, with 9 bases aligning to TRBD2. The CDR3 is made up of 15 amino acids. V shed 1 base and J 4 bases; nucleotides not matched to a gene: 4. The V gene's germline CDR1 is LGHNA and CDR2 YSLEER. CDR3 region: CASSQVEAGGETQYF. The CDR3 region has the DNA TGCGCCAGCAGCCAAGTCGAAGCGGGAGGAGAGACCCAGTACTTC.

The chain combines TRBV18 with TRBJ1-4; TRBD1 might be the D (5 bases). The ends were cut back, 2 bases at V and 4 bases at J, with 14 bases in the middle. Germline V gene data show CDR1 as KGHSH and CDR2 as LQKENI. The CDR3 is 16 amino acids. CDR3 DNA sequence: TGTGCCAGCTCACCAACGGCAGGGCTTCTTAATGAAAAACTGTTTTTT. Translation: CASSPTAGLLNEKLFF.

The chain is built from TRBV18 and TRBJ2-2; D ambiguous. Trimming left V 2 bases short and J 3 bases short, with 7 bases between. The germline gives CDR1 KGHSH, CDR2 LQKENI. This CDR3 region has 14 residues. The CDR3, as DNA: TGTGCCAGCTCACCATCCCGCGACACCGGGGAGCTGTTTTTT. As protein: CASSPSRDTGELFF.

The genes are TRBV20-1 and TRBJ2-5; D is possibly TRBD1 (5 bases). Per germline, CDR1 DFQATT and CDR2 SNEGSKA (reference sequence). The CDR3 spans 11 residues. The V gene lost 4 bases and the J gene lost 7 bases, with 10 bases spanning the gap. The CDR3 DNA is TGCAGTGCTAAAGGGGATGGGACCCAGTACTTC. Residues: CSAKGDGTQYF.

The table lists this clone with a few counts. The CDR3 DNA reads TGTGCCAGCAGCGCCGACAGGGATAGCAATCAGCCCCAGCATTTT. It encodes CASSADRDSNQPQHF. This chain joins TRBV5-5 and TRBJ1-5; TRBD1 matches at 7 bases. The CDR3 runs 15 residues. Trimming took 4 bases from V and 0 from J; bases not matched to a gene: 4. The germline gives CDR1 SGHKS, CDR2 YYEKEE (reference sequence).

The V call is TRBV7-9, the J call TRBJ2-1; 10 bases are a match to TRBD2. Per germline, CDR1 SEHNR and CDR2 FQNEAQ (reference sequence). Trimming removed 2 bases from V and 4 bases from J; junction bases left unmatched: 11. This CDR3 is 18 amino acids long. CDR3: CASSLLTASGGNYNEQFF. The CDR3 region has the DNA TGTGCCAGCAGCTTATTGACGGCTAGCGGGGGCAATTACAATGAGCAGTTCTTC.

This chain uses TRBV4-1 with TRBJ2-7, with 9 bases lining up with TRBD1. CDR3 size: 16 residues. Unmatched junction bases numbered 6, after V lost 3 bases and J lost 0 bases. The germline gives CDR1 MGHRA, CDR2 YSYEKL. This CDR3 reads CASSHPRQGGSYEQYF. The CDR3 DNA is TGCGCCAGCAGCCATCCTCGACAGGGGGGCTCCTACGAGCAGTACTTC.

The CDR3 DNA reads TGTGCCAGCTCACCACTGGGGGGCAATCAGCCCCAGCATTTT. This encodes CASSPLGGNQPQHF. This sequence joins TRBV18 and TRBJ1-5; perhaps TRBD1 as D (5 bases). The CDR3 runs 14 residues. Germline V gives CDR1 KGHSH, CDR2 LQKENI. V lost 1 base to trimming and J lost 2 bases, with 6 bases between them.

This CDR3 is CASSREFKNTEAFF. In DNA form, the CDR3 reads TGTGCCAGCAGTCGGGAGTTTAAGAACACTGAAGCTTTCTTT. The chain carries TRBV27 and TRBJ1-1; no clear D. Germline lookup yields CDR1 MNHEY and CDR2 SMNVEV (reference sequence). Trimming removed 5 bases at V and 1 base at J, with 11 bases between. CDR3 length equals 14 residues.

This clone was detected once. In DNA, the CDR3 is TGTGCCAGCAGCCAAGAGACAGAAGCCTACGAGCAGTACTTC. Translating it yields CASSQETEAYEQYF. The chain carries TRBV14 and TRBJ2-7; weak D call: TRBD1 (5 bases). Germline CDR1 and CDR2: SGHDN and FVKESK. Trimming removed 0 bases at V and 2 bases at J, with 8 bases between. The CDR3 contains 14 residues.